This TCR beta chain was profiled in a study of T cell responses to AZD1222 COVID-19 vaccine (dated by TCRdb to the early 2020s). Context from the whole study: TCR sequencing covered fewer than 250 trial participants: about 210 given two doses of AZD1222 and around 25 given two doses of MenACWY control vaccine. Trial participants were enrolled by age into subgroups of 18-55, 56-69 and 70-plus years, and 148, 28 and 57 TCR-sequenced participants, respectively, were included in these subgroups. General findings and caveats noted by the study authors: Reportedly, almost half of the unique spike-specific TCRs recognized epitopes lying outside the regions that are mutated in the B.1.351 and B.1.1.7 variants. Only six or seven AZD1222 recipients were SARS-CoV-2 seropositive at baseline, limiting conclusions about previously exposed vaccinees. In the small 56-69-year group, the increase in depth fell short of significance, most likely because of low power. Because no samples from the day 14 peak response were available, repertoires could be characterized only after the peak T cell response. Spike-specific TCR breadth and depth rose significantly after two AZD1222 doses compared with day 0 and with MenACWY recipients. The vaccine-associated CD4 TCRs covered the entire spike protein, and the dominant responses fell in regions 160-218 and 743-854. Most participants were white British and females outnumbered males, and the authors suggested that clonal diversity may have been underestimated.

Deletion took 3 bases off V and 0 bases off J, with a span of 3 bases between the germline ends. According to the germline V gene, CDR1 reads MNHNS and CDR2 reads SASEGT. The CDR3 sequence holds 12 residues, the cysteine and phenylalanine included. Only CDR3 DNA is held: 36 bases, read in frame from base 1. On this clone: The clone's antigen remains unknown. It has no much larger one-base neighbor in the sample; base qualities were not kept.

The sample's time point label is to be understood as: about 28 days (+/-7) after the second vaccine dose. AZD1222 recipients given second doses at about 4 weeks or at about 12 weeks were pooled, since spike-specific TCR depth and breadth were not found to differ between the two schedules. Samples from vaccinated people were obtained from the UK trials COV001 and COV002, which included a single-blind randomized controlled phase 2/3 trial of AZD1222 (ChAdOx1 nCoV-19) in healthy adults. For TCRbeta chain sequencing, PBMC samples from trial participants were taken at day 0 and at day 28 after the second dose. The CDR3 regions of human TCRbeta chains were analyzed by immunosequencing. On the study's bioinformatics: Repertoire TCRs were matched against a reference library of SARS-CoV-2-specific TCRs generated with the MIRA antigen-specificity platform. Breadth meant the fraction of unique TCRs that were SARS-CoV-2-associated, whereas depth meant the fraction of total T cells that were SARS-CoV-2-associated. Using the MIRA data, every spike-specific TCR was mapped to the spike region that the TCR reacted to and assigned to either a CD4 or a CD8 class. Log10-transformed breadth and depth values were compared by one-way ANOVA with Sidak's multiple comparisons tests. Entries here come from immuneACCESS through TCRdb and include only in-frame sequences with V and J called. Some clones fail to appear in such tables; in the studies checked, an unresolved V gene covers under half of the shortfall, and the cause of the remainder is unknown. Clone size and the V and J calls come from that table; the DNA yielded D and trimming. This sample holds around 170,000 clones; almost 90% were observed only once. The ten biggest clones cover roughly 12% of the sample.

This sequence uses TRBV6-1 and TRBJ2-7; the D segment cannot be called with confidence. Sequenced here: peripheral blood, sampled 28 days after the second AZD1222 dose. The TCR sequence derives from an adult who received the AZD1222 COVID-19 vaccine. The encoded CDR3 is CASSENSYEQYF. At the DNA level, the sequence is TGTGCCAGCAGTGAGAACTCCTACGAGCAGTACTTC.